The rows below give T cell receptor beta chains drawn from one sample of a study of cytomegalovirus exposure and HLA in healthy donors. The method was immunoSEQ multiplex PCR; TCRdb's version includes in-frame clones alone and lacks a portion of them. The sample consists of roughly 280,000 clones, around two thirds of them appearing once. The sequencing sample was made of PBMCs. These TCRs come from a female donor in good health and CMV-seronegative. CDR3s include the opening cysteine and the closing phenylalanine or tryptophan. D genes are given only for firm matches. Only part of the rows carry a size: once, few, many, or a class if the clone is expanded.

TRBJ2-1 | . | . | TRBV5-6 | TGTGCCAGCAGCTTGGTCGGGGGAGTTGGATACAATGAGCAGTTCTTC | CASSLVGGVGYNEQFF
TRBJ2-1 | . | few | TRBV29-1 | TGCAGCGTTGAAGGGAGGAAGGATGAGCAGTTCTTC | CSVEGRKDEQFF
TRBJ1-2 | . | . | TRBV11-3 | TGTGCCAGCAGCCCTGGACAGAACTATGGCTACACCTTC | CASSPGQNYGYTF
TRBJ2-1 | TRBD1 | . | TRBV4-1 | TGCGCCAGCAGGGCCCAGGGGGAAAATGAGCAGTTCTTC | CASRAQGENEQFF
TRBJ2-6 | TRBD2 | . | TRBV9 | TGTACCAGCAGCTCGAGCGGGAGGGCCGGAGCCTCTGGGGCCAACGTCCTGACTTTC | CTSSSSGRAGASGANVLTF
TRBJ2-1 | . | . | TRBV18 | TGTGCCAGCTCACCATGGGCGGGGGCTTACAATGAGCAGTTCTTC | CASSPWAGAYNEQFF
TRBJ2-7 | TRBD2 | . | TRBV7-9 | TGTGCCAGCAGCCCAATAAGCGGGGAAGCCTACGAGCAGTACTTC | CASSPISGEAYEQYF
TRBJ2-1 | TRBD1 | . | TRBV28 | TGTGCCAGCAGTGACAGGGTATACAATGAGCAGTTCTTC | CASSDRVYNEQFF
TRBJ2-2 | . | few | TRBV19 | TGTGCCAGTAGACCCTCAGGGGTGGCCGGGGAGCTGTTTTTT | CASRPSGVAGELFF
TRBJ2-7 | TRBD1 | . | TRBV15 | TGTGCCACCAGCAGAGAGAGGGGGCATTTCTACGAGCAGTACTTC | CATSRERGHFYEQYF
TRBJ2-1 | TRBD2 | once | TRBV5-4 | TGTGCCAGCAGCTTGGACAGCGGGGCGAGCTCCTACAATGAGCAGTTCTTC | CASSLDSGASSYNEQFF
TRBJ1-1 | TRBD1 | . | TRBV5-1 | TGCGCCAGCAGCTTTAACAGGGGAACTGAAGCTTTCTTT | CASSFNRGTEAFF
TRBJ1-1 | . | . | TRBV27 | TGTGCCAGCATCGGGACTCTGAACACTGAAGCTTTCTTT | CASIGTLNTEAFF
TRBJ2-7 | TRBD1 | . | TRBV11-2 | TGTGCCAGCAGCCCCGGACAGGGGGCAATGGGAGAGCAGTACTTC | CASSPGQGAMGEQYF
TRBJ1-1 | . | . | TRBV29-1 | TGCAGCGTTGTATTCAGGTTGAACACTGAAGCTTTCTTT | CSVVFRLNTEAFF
TRBJ2-1 | TRBD2 | . | TRBV14 | TGTGCCAGCAGCCGGCTTGGGCTAGCGGGAGACAATGAGCAGTTCTTC | CASSRLGLAGDNEQFF
TRBJ2-3 | . | . | TRBV5-1 | TGCGCCAGCAGCTTTAGCCTAGATACGCAGTATTTT | CASSFSLDTQYF
TRBJ2-3 | . | . | TRBV27 | TGTGCCAGCAGTTCTATGGTAGCTTTTCGCACAGATACGCAGTATTTT | CASSSMVAFRTDTQYF
TRBJ2-7 | . | . | TRBV6-5 | TGTGCCAGCAGTTACGGTGCACAGAGTAAGAACGAGCAGTACTTC | CASSYGAQSKNEQYF
TRBJ2-7 | . | . | TRBV2 | TGTGCCAGCAGGACAGGATACTACGAGCAGTACTTC | CASRTGYYEQYF
TRBJ1-5 | . | . | TRBV7-2 | TGTGCCAGCAGCTGGGCCCAGGGCGGCCAGCCCCAGCATTTT | CASSWAQGGQPQHF
TRBJ2-1 | TRBD2 | few | TRBV7-9 | TGTGCCAGCAGCTACGGGGAACTAGCGGTAAACAATGAGCAGTTCTTC | CASSYGELAVNNEQFF
TRBJ1-5 | . | . | TRBV6-1 | TGTGCCAGCAGTGAGACAGGTGGAAGACAGCCCCAGCATTTT | CASSETGGRQPQHF